This is a list of T cell receptor beta chains from one sample in a study of blood T cells in healthy people across ages. TCRdb itself ran the 5' RACE reads through MiXCR, one entry per CDR3 protein. The sample includes 1.4 million or so distinct CDR3 sequences, roughly 43% of them seen just once. The source material was blood. These receptors were taken from a woman between 18 and 30 years old in good health. The CDR3 runs from the conserved cysteine through the conserved F or W. The D gene is left open where the match is weak. Rows give clone size only sometimes, using once, few, many, or a class for an expanded clone.

V gene	D gene	J gene	clone size	CDR3 protein	CDR3 DNA
TRBV14	NA	TRBJ2-1	NA	CASSLQVTEQFF	TGTGCCAGCAGCCTACAGGTTACTGAGCAGTTCTTC
TRBV12-3/TRBV12-4	TRBD1	TRBJ1-2	NA	CASSHRGTGTNYGYTF	TGTGCCAGCAGTCATCGTGGGACAGGGACCAACTATGGCTACACCTTC
TRBV3-1	TRBD1	TRBJ2-1	few	CACSQVGDSGAYNEQFF	TGTGCCTGCAGCCAAGTAGGGGACAGCGGAGCCTACAATGAGCAGTTCTTC
TRBV21-1	NA	TRBJ2-5	NA	CASSPQRGSYNEQYF	TGTGCCAGCAGCCCTCAGCGGGGAAGCTACAATGAGCAGTACTTC
TRBV20-1	TRBD1	TRBJ1-5	NA	CSARPGGVDQPQHF	TGCAGTGCTAGACCAGGGGGGGTAGATCAGCCCCAGCATTTT
TRBV12-3/TRBV12-4	NA	TRBJ2-7	few	CASSFGLQGTYEQYF	TGTGCCAGCAGTTTCGGTCTACAGGGTACCTACGAGCAGTACTTC
TRBV5-1	NA	TRBJ2-5	few	CASSLARPQETQYF	TGCGCCAGCAGCTTGGCCAGGCCCCAAGAGACCCAGTACTTC
TRBV27	TRBD2	TRBJ2-7	NA	CASSRALRVAGSYEQYF	TGTGCCAGCAGCCGGGCCCTGAGAGTAGCGGGGTCCTACGAGCAGTACTTC
TRBV4-2	NA	TRBJ1-2	few	CASSHPGFNYGYTF	TGTGCCAGCAGCCACCCAGGGTTTAACTATGGCTACACCTTC
TRBV7-9	NA	TRBJ2-2	NA	CASSLVRINTGELFF	TGTGCCAGCAGCTTAGTAAGGATAAACACCGGGGAGCTGTTTTTT
TRBV30	NA	TRBJ2-1	many	CAWRRGLYNEQFF	TGTGCCTGGCGGCGGGGGCTTTACAATGAGCAGTTCTTC
TRBV20-1	TRBD1	TRBJ2-7	NA	CSADRSGTDLYEQYF	TGCAGTGCGGACCGCTCCGGGACAGATTTATACGAGCAGTACTTC
TRBV27	TRBD1	TRBJ1-4	NA	CASSFLGQGNEKLFF	TGTGCCAGCAGTTTCTTAGGACAGGGGAATGAAAAACTGTTTTTT